This TCR beta chain was sequenced for a study of T cells in Graves' hyperthyroidism and ophthalmopathy. Using RNA transcripts as the source, TCR beta CDR3 regions were amplified. Carried out on the TCR CDR3, a first-round RT-PCR used the HTBI primer set. MiXCR, applied by TCRdb to the multiplex PCR reads, yields one record per CDR3 protein. The sample yields about 380,000 distinct CDR3 sequences, roughly 18% seen once. The junction had 11 bases not matched to a gene; V was cut back by 5 bases and J by 4 bases. The CDR3 totals 15 residues. This clonotype was detected ten times or more. The sample was blood. V is TRBV12-3 or TRBV12-4 and J is TRBJ2-7; TRBD1 agrees at 7 bases. The receptor was isolated from a man between 18 and 29 years old with Graves' ophthalmopathy. The CDR3 is CASSPIDRVAYEQYF. CDR3 nucleotides: TGTGCCAGCAGTCCAATCGACAGGGTGGCTTACGAGCAGTACTTC.